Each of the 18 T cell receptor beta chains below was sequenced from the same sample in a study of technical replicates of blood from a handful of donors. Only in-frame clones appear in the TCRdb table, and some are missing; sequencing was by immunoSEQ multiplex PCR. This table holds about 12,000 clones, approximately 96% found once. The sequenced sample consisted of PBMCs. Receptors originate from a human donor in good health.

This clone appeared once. The CDR3 DNA reads TGTGCCAGCAGCTTCGGGGGGAGTGTGAACACTGAAGCTTTCTTT. This translates into CASSFGGSVNTEAFF. V and J are TRBV7-9 and TRBJ1-1, with a tentative D call TRBD1 (5 bases). The CDR3 consists of 15 residues. Looked up from germline, CDR1 is SEHNR and CDR2 is FQNEAQ (reference sequence). The V end was cut by 3 bases, the J end by 0 bases, with 11 bases between.

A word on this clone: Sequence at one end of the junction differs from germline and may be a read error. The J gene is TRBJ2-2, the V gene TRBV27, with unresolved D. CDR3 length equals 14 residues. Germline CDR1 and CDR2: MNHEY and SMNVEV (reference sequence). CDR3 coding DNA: TGTGCCAGGAGTTTAAGGCGGCACACCGGGGAGCTGTTTTTT. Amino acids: CARSLRRHTGELFF.

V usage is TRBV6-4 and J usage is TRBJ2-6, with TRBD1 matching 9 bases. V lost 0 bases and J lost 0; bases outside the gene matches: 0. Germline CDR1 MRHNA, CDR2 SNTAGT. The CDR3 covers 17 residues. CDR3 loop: CASSDSTGGSGANVLTF. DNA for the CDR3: TGTGCCAGCAGTGACTCGACAGGGGGCTCTGGGGCCAACGTCCTGACTTTC.

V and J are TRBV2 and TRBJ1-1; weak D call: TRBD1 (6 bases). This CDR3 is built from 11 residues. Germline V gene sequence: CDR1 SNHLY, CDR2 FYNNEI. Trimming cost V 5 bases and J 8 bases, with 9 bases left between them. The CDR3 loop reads CASSLDREAFF. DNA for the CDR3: TGTGCCAGCAGTTTGGACAGAGAAGCTTTCTTT.

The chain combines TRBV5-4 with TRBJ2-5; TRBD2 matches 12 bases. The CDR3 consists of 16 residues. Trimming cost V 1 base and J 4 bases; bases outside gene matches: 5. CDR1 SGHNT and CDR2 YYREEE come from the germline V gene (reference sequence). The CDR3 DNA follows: TGTGCCAGCAGCTTGCGCCTAGCGGGAGGGGGAGAGACCCAGTACTTC. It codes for CASSLRLAGGGETQYF.

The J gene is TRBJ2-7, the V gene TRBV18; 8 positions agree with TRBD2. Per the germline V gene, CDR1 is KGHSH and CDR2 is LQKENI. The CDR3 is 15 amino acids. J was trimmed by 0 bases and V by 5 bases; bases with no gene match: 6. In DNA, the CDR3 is TGTGCCAGCTCATCCGCTAGCGGGTTCTCCTACGAGCAGTACTTC. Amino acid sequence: CASSSASGFSYEQYF.

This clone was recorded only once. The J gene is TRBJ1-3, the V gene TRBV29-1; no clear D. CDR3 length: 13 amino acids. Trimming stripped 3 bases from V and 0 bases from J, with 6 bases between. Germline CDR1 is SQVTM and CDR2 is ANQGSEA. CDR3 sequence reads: CSVDTSSGNTIYF. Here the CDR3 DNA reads TGCAGCGTTGATACCAGCTCTGGAAACACCATATATTTT.

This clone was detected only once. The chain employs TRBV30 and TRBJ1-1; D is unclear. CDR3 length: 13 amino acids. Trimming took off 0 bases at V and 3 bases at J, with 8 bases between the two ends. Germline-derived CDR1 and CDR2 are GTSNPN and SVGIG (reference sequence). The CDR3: CAWSVLSDTEAFF. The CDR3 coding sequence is TGTGCCTGGAGTGTACTCTCGGACACTGAAGCTTTCTTT.

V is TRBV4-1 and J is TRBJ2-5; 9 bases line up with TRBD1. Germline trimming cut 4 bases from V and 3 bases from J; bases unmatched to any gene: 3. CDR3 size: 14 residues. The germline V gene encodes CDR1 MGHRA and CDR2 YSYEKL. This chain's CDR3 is CASSRRDREETQYF. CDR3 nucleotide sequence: TGCGCCAGCAGCCGCCGGGACAGGGAAGAGACCCAGTACTTC.

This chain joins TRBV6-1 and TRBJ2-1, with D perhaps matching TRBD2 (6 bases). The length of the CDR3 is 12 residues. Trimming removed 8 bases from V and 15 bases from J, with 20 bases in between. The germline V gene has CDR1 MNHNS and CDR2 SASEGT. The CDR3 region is CASLFLEGLAFF. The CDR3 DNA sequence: TGTGCCAGCTTGTTCCTGGAGGGTCTCGCGTTCTTC.

The CDR3, as DNA: TGTGCCTGGAGCCCAGGGTACGTCGCCGGGGAGCTGTTTTTT. Translation: CAWSPGYVAGELFF. The chain recombines TRBV30 with TRBJ2-2, with D perhaps matching TRBD1 (5 bases). The germline V gene has CDR1 GTSNPN and CDR2 SVGIG (reference sequence). This CDR3 has 14 residues. Trimming stripped 3 bases from V and 6 bases from J, with 14 bases between.

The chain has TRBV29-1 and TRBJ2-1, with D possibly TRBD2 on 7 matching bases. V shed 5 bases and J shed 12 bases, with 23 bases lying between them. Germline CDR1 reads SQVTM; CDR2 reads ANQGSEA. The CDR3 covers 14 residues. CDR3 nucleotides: TGCAGCGTTCAGGGGCAAGGGGCGGGAGTCGGGCAGTTCTTC. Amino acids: CSVQGQGAGVGQFF.

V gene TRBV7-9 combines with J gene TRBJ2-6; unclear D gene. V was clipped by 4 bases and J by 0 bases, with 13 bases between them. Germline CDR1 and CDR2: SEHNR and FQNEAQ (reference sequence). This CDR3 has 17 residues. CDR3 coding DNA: TGTGCCAGCAGCTCCCCGCTAGGATACTCTGGGGCCAACGTCCTGACTTTC. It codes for CASSSPLGYSGANVLTF. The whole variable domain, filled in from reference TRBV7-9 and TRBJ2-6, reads DTGVSQNPRHKITKRGQNVTFRCDPISEHNRLYWYRQTLGQGPEFLTYFQNEAQLEKSRLLSDRFSAERPKGSFSTLEIQRTEQGDSAMYLCASSSPLGYSGANVLTFGAGSRLTVL.

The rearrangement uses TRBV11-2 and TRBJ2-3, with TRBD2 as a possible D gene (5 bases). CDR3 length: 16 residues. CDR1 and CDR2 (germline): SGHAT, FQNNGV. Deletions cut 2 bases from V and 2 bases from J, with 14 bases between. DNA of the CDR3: TGTGCCAGCAGCTTAATAAGCGGAAGATTCACAGATACGCAGTATTTT. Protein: CASSLISGRFTDTQYF.

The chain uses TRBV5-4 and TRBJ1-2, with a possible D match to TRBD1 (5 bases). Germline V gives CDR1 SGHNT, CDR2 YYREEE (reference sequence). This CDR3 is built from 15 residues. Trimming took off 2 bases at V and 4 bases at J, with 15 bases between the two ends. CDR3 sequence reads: CASSFGQGWSYGYTF. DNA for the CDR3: TGTGCCAGCAGCTTCGGGCAGGGATGGAGCTATGGCTACACCTTC.

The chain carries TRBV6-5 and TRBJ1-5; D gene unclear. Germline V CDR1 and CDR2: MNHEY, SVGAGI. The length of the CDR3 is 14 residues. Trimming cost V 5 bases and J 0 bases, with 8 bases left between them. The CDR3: CASSPGDSNQPQHF. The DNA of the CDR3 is TGTGCCAGCAGTCCCGGGGATAGCAATCAGCCCCAGCATTTT.

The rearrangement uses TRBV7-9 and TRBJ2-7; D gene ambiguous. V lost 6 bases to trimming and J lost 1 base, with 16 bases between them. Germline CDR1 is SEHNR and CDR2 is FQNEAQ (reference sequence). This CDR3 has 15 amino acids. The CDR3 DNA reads TGTGCCAGCAGGCGTTTAGGAAGCGATTCCTACGAGCAGTACTTC. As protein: CASRRLGSDSYEQYF.

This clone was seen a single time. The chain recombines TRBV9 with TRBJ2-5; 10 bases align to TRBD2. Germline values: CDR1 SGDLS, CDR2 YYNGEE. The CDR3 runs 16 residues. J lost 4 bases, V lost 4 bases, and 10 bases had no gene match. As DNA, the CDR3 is TGTGCCAGCAGCACCCGAGGACTAGCGGTGGGAGAGACCCAGTACTTC. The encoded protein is CASSTRGLAVGETQYF.